This TCR beta chain was profiled in a study of regulatory T cells in long-lasting Graves disease. Study results and caveats: TRBV28, TRBJ1-2 and TRBJ2-5 were segments that persistent disease favored. Persistent patients had a count of shared public clonotypes (more than 2,500) that exceeded that of new patients (approximately 920).

The V and J ends lost 8 bases and 5 bases respectively, with 9 bases between them. CDR3 length: 11 amino acids. The sample's time point: newly diagnosed GD, antithyroid drugs for less than 3 months. Generation of the TCR library employed RNA extracted from PBMCs. Construction of the TCR beta libraries employed iRepertoire HTBI primers in conjunction with Arm-PCR of CDR3 regions. TCRdb passed the multiplex PCR reads through MiXCR, listing each CDR3 protein once. This table holds 250,000 to 300,000 distinct CDR3 sequences, around 19% found once. This clonotype was detected ten times or more. Its antigen is unknown. The sample also formed part of further work on T cells in Graves' hyperthyroidism and ophthalmopathy. From that paper: First-round RT-PCR targeting the TCR CDR3 was performed with the HTBI primer set.

The chain combines TRBV12-3 or TRBV12-4 with TRBJ1-2, with D unresolved. The specimen was peripheral blood mononuclear cells (PBMCs), collected at new diagnosis, from a patient treated with antithyroid drugs. The source is a young woman with Graves disease. The CDR3 coding sequence is TGTGCCAGCCTTCGGGGTTATGGCTACACCTTC. It encodes CASLRGYGYTF.